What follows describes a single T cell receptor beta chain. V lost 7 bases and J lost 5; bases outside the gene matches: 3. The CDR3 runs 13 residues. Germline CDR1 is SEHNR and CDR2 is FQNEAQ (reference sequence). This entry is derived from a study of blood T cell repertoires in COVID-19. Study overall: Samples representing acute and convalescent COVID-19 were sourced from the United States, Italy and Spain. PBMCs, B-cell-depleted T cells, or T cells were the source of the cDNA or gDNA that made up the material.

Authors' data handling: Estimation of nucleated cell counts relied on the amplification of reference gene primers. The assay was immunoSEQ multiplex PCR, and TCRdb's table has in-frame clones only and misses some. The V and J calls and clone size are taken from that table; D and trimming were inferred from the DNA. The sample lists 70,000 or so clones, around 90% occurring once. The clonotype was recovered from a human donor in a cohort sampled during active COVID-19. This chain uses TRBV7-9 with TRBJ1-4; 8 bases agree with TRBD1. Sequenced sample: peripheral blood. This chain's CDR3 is CASTWTGNEKLFF. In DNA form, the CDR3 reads TGTGCCAGCACCTGGACAGGGAATGAAAAACTGTTTTTT.